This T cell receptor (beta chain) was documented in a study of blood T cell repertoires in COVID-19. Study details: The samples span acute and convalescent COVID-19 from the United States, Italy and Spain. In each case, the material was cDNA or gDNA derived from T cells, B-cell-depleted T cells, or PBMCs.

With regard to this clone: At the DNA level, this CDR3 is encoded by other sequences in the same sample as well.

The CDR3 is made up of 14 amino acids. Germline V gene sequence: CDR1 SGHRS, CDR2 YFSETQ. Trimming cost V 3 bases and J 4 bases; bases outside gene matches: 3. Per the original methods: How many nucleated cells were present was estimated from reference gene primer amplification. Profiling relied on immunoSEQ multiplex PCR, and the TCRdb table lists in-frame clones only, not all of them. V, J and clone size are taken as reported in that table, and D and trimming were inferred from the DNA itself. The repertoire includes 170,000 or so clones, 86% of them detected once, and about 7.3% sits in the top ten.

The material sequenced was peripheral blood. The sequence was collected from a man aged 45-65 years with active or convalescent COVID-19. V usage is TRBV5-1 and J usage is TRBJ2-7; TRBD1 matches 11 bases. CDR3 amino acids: CASSSGTGGYEQYF. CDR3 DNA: TGCGCCAGCAGCTCCGGGACAGGGGGTTACGAGCAGTACTTC.